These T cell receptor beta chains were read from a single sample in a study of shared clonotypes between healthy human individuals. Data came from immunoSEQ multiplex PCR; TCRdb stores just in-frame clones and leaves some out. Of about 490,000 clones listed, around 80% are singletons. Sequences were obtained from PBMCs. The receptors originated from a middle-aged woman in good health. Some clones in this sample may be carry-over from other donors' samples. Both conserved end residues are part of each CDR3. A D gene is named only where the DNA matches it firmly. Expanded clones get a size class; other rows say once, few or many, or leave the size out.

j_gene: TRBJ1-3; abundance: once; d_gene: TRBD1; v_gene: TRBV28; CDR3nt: TGTGCCAGCAGTTTAGCCGCACAGGGGGTCTCTGGAAACACCATATATTTT; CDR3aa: CASSLAAQGVSGNTIYF
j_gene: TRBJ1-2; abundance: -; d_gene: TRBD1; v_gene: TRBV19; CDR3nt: TGTGCCAGTAGACCATTGACAGGGAACTATGGCTACACCTTC; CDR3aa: CASRPLTGNYGYTF
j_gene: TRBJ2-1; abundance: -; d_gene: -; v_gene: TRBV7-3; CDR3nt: TGTGCCAGCAGCCTTCAAGGGACACGCAGTGAGCAGTTCTTC; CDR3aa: CASSLQGTRSEQFF
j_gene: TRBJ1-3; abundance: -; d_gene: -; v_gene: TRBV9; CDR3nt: TGTGCCAGCAGCCCAAGACGAGTTTTAGGGAACACCATATATTTT; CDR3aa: CASSPRRVLGNTIYF
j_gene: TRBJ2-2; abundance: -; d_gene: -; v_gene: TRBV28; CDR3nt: TGTGCCAGCAGTCCCCGGTTTCAGGGGTTGCACGGGGAGCTGTTTTTT; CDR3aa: CASSPRFQGLHGELFF
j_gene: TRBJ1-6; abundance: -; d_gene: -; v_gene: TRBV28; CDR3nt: TGTGCCAGCAGCGGAACGGCTGGTGCTTCACCCCTCCACTTT; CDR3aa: CASSGTAGASPLHF
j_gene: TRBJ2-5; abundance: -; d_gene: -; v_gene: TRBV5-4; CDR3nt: TGTGCCAGCAGCCCCCGGGGGAGGGAGACCCAGTACTTC; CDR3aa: CASSPRGRETQYF
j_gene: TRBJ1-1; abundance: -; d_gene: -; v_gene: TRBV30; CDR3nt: TGTGCCTGGAGGCGAAGAAGGGGGGACACTGAAGCTTTCTTT; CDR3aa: CAWRRRRGDTEAFF
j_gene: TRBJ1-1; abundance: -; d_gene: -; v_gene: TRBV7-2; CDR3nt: TGTGCCAGCAGCCAAAGACTTGCAGGTAACACTGAAGCTTTCTTT; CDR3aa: CASSQRLAGNTEAFF
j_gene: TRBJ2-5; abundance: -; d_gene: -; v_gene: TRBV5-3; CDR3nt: TGTGCCAGAAGCTTGCTGGGGGACCAAGAGACCCAGTACTTC; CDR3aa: CARSLLGDQETQYF